Below, 25 T cell receptor beta chains from the same sample are listed, as sequenced in a study of blood T cell repertoires in COVID-19. The method was immunoSEQ multiplex PCR; TCRdb's version includes in-frame clones alone and lacks a portion of them. The sample records hundreds of thousands of clones, 80% to 90% being singletons. The sequencing input was PBMCs or T cells enriched from blood (not recorded which). These receptors all stem from a young man who had recovered from COVID-19.

The rearrangement links TRBV15 to TRBJ1-3, with D unresolved. Trimming removed 0 bases from V and 4 bases from J, with 10 bases in between. Per the germline V gene, CDR1 is LNHNV and CDR2 is YYDKDF (reference sequence). CDR3 length: 15 residues. The CDR3 is CATSRDRTGGNTIYF. The CDR3 bases are TGTGCCACCAGCAGAGATCGTACCGGGGGAAACACCATATATTTT.

The chain joins TRBV9 to TRBJ2-3; 8 bases agree with TRBD1. With V trimmed by 4 bases and J by 2 bases, 9 bases remained unmatched. The CDR3 runs 16 residues. CDR1 is SGDLS, CDR2 YYNGEE, per germline. CDR3 DNA: TGTGCCAGCAGCTACCTGACAGGGGCTATCACAGATACGCAGTATTTT. Encoded protein: CASSYLTGAITDTQYF.

The genes are TRBV5-1 and TRBJ1-6, with D hard to call. V shed 0 bases and J shed 7 bases, with 20 bases lying between them. The CDR3 length is 18 residues. The germline CDR1 and CDR2 sequences are SGHRS and YFSETQ. CDR3 loop: CASSLDGRGVLSNSPLHF. CDR3 DNA sequence: TGCGCCAGCAGCTTGGACGGGCGGGGAGTTCTCTCAAATTCACCCCTCCACTTT.

The V gene is TRBV19, the J gene TRBJ2-4; 9 bases agree with TRBD1. V shed 5 bases and J 3 bases; nucleotides not matched to a gene: 26. CDR3 length: 22 amino acids. Looked up from germline, CDR1 is LNHDA and CDR2 is SQIVND (reference sequence). The CDR3 sequence: CASSQFSPWTGDSRGVKNIQYF. CDR3 in DNA: TGTGCCAGTAGTCAATTCTCCCCATGGACAGGGGATTCGAGGGGGGTCAAAAACATTCAGTACTTC. Using reference TRBV19 and TRBJ2-4 for the parts outside the CDR3, the full variable domain is DGGITQSPKYLFRKEGQNVTLSCEQNLNHDAMYWYRQDPGQGLRLIYYSQIVNDFQKGDIAEGYSVSREKKESFPLTVTSAQKNPTAFYLCASSQFSPWTGDSRGVKNIQYFGAGTRLSVL.

The genes are TRBV25-1 and TRBJ2-3; D is ambiguous. V was cut by 2 bases and J by 15 bases, with 3 bases left in between. CDR3 length: 8 residues. From germline, CDR1 is MGHDK and CDR2 SYGVNS. Here the CDR3 reads CASSEQYF. The CDR3 DNA sequence: TGTGCCAGCAGTGAACAATATTTT.

The V gene is TRBV9, the J gene TRBJ1-2; TRBD1 matches at 8 bases. This CDR3 spans 14 amino acids. Per germline, CDR1 SGDLS and CDR2 YYNGEE. The V segment lost 0 bases and the J segment 8 bases; nucleotides outside the gene matches: 6. The CDR3 region has the DNA TGTGCCAGCAGCGTAGGGACAGGGAATGCGGGCTACACCTTC. Residues: CASSVGTGNAGYTF.

J is TRBJ2-2 and V is TRBV6-5, with D uncertain. From germline, CDR1 is MNHEY and CDR2 SVGAGI. This CDR3 has 15 residues. V lost 0 bases and J lost 0, with 5 bases in between. In DNA, the CDR3 is TGTGCCAGCAGTTACTCGGGCGCGAACACCGGGGAGCTGTTTTTT. The encoded protein is CASSYSGANTGELFF.

This rearrangement joins TRBV18 to TRBJ1-1; 8 bases align to TRBD1. J was trimmed by 4 bases and V by 6 bases; bases with no gene match: 13. The CDR3 spans 16 residues. The germline gives CDR1 KGHSH, CDR2 LQKENI. The CDR3 loop is CASSPAYRGASTEAFF. CDR3 in DNA: TGTGCCAGCTCGCCGGCCTACAGGGGGGCGAGCACTGAAGCTTTCTTT.

This clone was counted once. V usage is TRBV18 and J usage is TRBJ1-1; the match to TRBD1 covers 9 bases. V dropped 6 bases and J dropped 6; count of bases not matched to a gene: 11. The CDR3 totals 15 residues. Looked up from germline, CDR1 is KGHSH and CDR2 is LQKENI. The CDR3 region has the DNA TGTGCCAGCTCTAGAGACCAACAGGGGGCCGCTGAAGCTTTCTTT. Encoded protein: CASSRDQQGAAEAFF. The full variable domain, with the rest looked up from reference TRBV18 and TRBJ1-1, is NAGVMQNPRHLVRRRGQEARLRCSPMKGHSHVYWYRQLPEEGLKFMVYLQKENIIDESGMPKERFSAEFPKEGPSILRIQQVVRGDSAAYFCASSRDQQGAAEAFFGQGTRLTVV.

The chain combines TRBV27 with TRBJ2-3; TRBD2 matches 16 bases. This CDR3 spans 20 amino acids. J gave up 6 bases and V 2 bases, and 14 bases lay outside the gene matches. The germline CDR1 and CDR2 sequences are MNHEY and SMNVEV (reference sequence). The CDR3 DNA sequence: TGTGCCAGCAGTTTAGAGCCGGGACTAGCGGGAGGGGTCCTGGGCGATACGCAGTATTTT. Its protein product is CASSLEPGLAGGVLGDTQYF.

The genes are TRBV6-5 and TRBJ2-7; D possibly corresponds to TRBD1 (6 bases). CDR1 and CDR2 (germline): MNHEY, SVGAGI. CDR3 length: 12 amino acids. The V gene lost 6 bases and the J gene lost 6 bases, with 12 bases spanning the gap. The CDR3 protein is CASRTGGGEQYF. The CDR3 coding sequence is TGTGCCAGCAGGACAGGAGGAGGCGAGCAGTACTTC.

The chain employs TRBV7-8 and TRBJ2-3, with 10 bases identical to TRBD2. The germline V gene has CDR1 SGHVS and CDR2 FQNEAQ. The CDR3 has 17 amino acids. Germline trimming cut 0 bases from V and 3 bases from J; bases unmatched to any gene: 6. CDR3 sequence reads: CASSLARGGLATDTQYF. The DNA of the CDR3 is TGTGCCAGCAGCTTAGCGCGGGGGGGACTAGCGACAGATACGCAGTATTTT.

The CDR3 loop reads CASSPTGGTGGYGYTF. As DNA, the CDR3 is TGTGCCAGCAGCCCCACAGGGGGGACAGGGGGCTATGGCTACACCTTC. The chain joins TRBV7-9 to TRBJ1-2; TRBD1 matches 11 bases. From germline, CDR1 is SEHNR and CDR2 FQNEAQ (reference sequence). CDR3 length: 16 amino acids. V lost 5 bases, J lost 4 bases, and 9 bases stayed unmatched.

V and J are TRBV4-3 and TRBJ2-5; D perhaps matches TRBD2 (5 bases). V was pared by 0 bases and J by 1 base, with 15 bases between. The CDR3 length is 17 residues. Germline CDR1 is LGHNA and CDR2 is YSLEER. This chain's CDR3 is CASSQELDSVAQETQYF. For the CDR3, the DNA is TGCGCCAGCAGCCAAGAACTGGATAGCGTGGCCCAAGAGACCCAGTACTTC.

In this sample, this clone turned up once. V and J are TRBV4-3 and TRBJ2-2, with 7 bases identical to TRBD1. The CDR3 loop spans 16 amino acids. CDR1 and CDR2 (germline): LGHNA, YSLEER. V was pared by 4 bases and J by 3 bases, with 8 bases of the junction left unmatched. CDR3 region: CASSPGHRGDTGELFF. In DNA, the CDR3 is TGCGCCAGCAGCCCCGGCCACAGGGGAGACACCGGGGAGCTGTTTTTT.

In DNA form, the CDR3 reads TGCGCCAGCAGCCAAGAGGGCAGGGGGGAGACCCAGTACTTC. Translated, it gives CASSQEGRGETQYF. The chain combines TRBV4-1 with TRBJ2-5; 7 nucleotides line up with TRBD1. Germline V gives CDR1 MGHRA, CDR2 YSYEKL. V dropped 0 bases and J dropped 5; count of bases not matched to a gene: 3. This CDR3 has 14 residues.

The chain joins TRBV7-2 to TRBJ1-2; the match to TRBD1 covers 7 bases. The CDR3 consists of 15 residues. V dropped 9 bases and J dropped 2; count of bases not matched to a gene: 12. In germline, CDR1 is SGHTA, CDR2 FQGNSA. In DNA form, the CDR3 reads TGTGCCAGTACAGGGGTATTCTTGGTCAACTATGGCTACACCTTC. Translated: CASTGVFLVNYGYTF.

A single count supports this clone. The chain is built from TRBV5-1 and TRBJ1-2; D is uncertain. Trimming left V 5 bases short and J 8 bases short, with 13 bases between. CDR1 and CDR2 from the germline V gene are SGHRS and YFSETQ. The CDR3 loop spans 12 amino acids. The CDR3 region is CASSIGGWGYTF. DNA of the CDR3: TGCGCCAGCAGTATCGGAGGATGGGGCTACACCTTC. Drawing the rest from reference TRBV5-1 and TRBJ1-2, the complete variable domain is KAGVTQTPRYLIKTRGQQVTLSCSPISGHRSVSWYQQTPGQGLQFLFEYFSETQRNKGNFPGRFSGRQFSNSRSEMNVSTLELGDSALYLCASSIGGWGYTFGSGTRLTVV.

The rearrangement uses TRBV2 and TRBJ1-2; 9 nucleotides match TRBD1. Trimming cost V 5 bases and J 7 bases; bases outside gene matches: 8. Germline V gene data show CDR1 as SNHLY and CDR2 as FYNNEI. The CDR3 spans 14 residues. The CDR3 DNA sequence: TGTGCCAGCAGTTCGGGACAGGGCCCCGGTGGCTACACCTTC. Its protein is CASSSGQGPGGYTF.

This chain joins TRBV5-3 and TRBJ1-2, with no clear D. TRBV5-3 is noted as an ORF with a role that remains uncertain. This CDR3 comprises 15 residues. Trimming removed 2 bases from V and 2 bases from J, with 13 bases in between. The CDR3 sequence: CARSFLVAENYGYTF. The CDR3 DNA reads TGTGCCAGAAGCTTTTTGGTAGCAGAGAACTATGGCTACACCTTC.

This chain joins TRBV11-2 and TRBJ2-6, with 7 bases that match TRBD1. Germline V gene data show CDR1 as SGHAT and CDR2 as FQNNGV. Germline trimming cut 0 bases from V and 0 bases from J; bases unmatched to any gene: 2. The CDR3 runs 17 residues. The CDR3 region is CASSLEGGLSGANVLTF. The CDR3 nucleotides read TGTGCCAGCAGCTTAGAAGGGGGCCTCTCTGGGGCCAACGTCCTGACTTTC.

The V and J genes are TRBV9 and TRBJ2-7; 11 positions agree with TRBD2. CDR3 size: 15 residues. The germline V gene encodes CDR1 SGDLS and CDR2 YYNGEE. With V trimmed by 2 bases and J by 4 bases, 5 bases remained unmatched. The CDR3 loop is CASSVLAGGTYEQYF. The CDR3 DNA is TGTGCCAGCAGCGTGCTAGCGGGAGGCACTTACGAGCAGTACTTC.

The chain uses TRBV11-2 and TRBJ2-5; 9 bases fit TRBD2. Trimming took 5 bases from V and 5 from J; bases not matched to a gene: 9. The length of the CDR3 is 15 residues. Looked up from germline, CDR1 is SGHAT and CDR2 is FQNNGV. CDR3 DNA: TGTGCCAGCAGCCGTCCAACTAGCGGGTATGAGACCCAGTACTTC. This encodes CASSRPTSGYETQYF. Using reference TRBV11-2 and TRBJ2-5 for the parts outside the CDR3, the full variable domain is EAGVAQSPRYKIIEKRQSVAFWCNPISGHATLYWYQQILGQGPKLLIQFQNNGVVDDSQLPKDRFSAERLKGVDSTLKIQPAKLEDSAVYLCASSRPTSGYETQYFGPGTRLLVL.

The rearrangement uses TRBV19 and TRBJ1-2; D is uncertain. Looked up from germline, CDR1 is LNHDA and CDR2 is SQIVND (reference sequence). The CDR3 length is 18 residues. Trimming left V 5 bases short and J 0 bases short, with 22 bases between. The CDR3 sequence: CASSPTYVGQLANYGYTF. CDR3 bases: TGTGCCAGTAGTCCAACTTACGTTGGGCAGTTAGCTAACTATGGCTACACCTTC.

The chain joins TRBV19 to TRBJ2-4; TRBD2 matches at 10 bases. The ends lost 3 bases at V and 0 bases at J; junction bases unmatched: 8. Germline V gene sequence: CDR1 LNHDA, CDR2 SQIVND (reference sequence). This CDR3 is built from 18 residues. The CDR3 spells CASSIGPAGGQAKNIQYF. CDR3 nucleotide sequence: TGTGCCAGTAGTATCGGCCCAGCGGGGGGGCAAGCCAAAAACATTCAGTACTTC.